The rows below give T cell receptor beta chains drawn from one sample of a study of shared clonotypes between healthy human individuals. Here immunoSEQ multiplex PCR was the method, and the copy in TCRdb shows in-frame clones only, minus some. The table shows 2 million or so clones, with approximately 95% occurring only once. Material: naive CD8+ T cells sorted from blood. The receptors originated from a young man in good health. Both conserved end residues are part of each CDR3. Fields, in order: CDR3 length, D gene, clone size, V gene, J gene, CDR3 protein, CDR3 DNA. The D gene is left open where the match is weak. Rows may omit the clone size; those that give it use once, few, many or a size class.

13	-	-	TRBV7-9	TRBJ2-7	CASSSEGFYEQYF	TGTGCCAGCAGCTCAGAGGGATTTTACGAGCAGTACTTC
15	-	-	TRBV5-6	TRBJ2-3	CASSSLRDNTDTQYF	TGTGCCAGCAGCTCGTTGCGGGACAACACAGATACGCAGTATTTT
13	-	-	TRBV6-6	TRBJ2-7	CASSIAPSYEQYF	TGTGCCAGCAGTATAGCTCCCTCCTACGAGCAGTACTTC
14	-	-	TRBV2	TRBJ2-7	CASSEEGGVYEQYF	TGTGCCAGCAGTGAGGAGGGAGGAGTATACGAGCAGTACTTC
16	-	once	TRBV27	TRBJ2-1	CASSPSTGPKPNEQFF	TGTGCCAGCAGTCCATCTACGGGGCCGAAGCCCAATGAGCAGTTCTTC
12	-	-	TRBV10-2	TRBJ1-2	CASSETGYGYTF	TGCGCCAGCAGTGAGACGGGCTATGGCTACACCTTC
12	-	-	TRBV2	TRBJ1-4	CASSEQGEKLFF	TGTGCCAGCAGTGAACAGGGGGAAAAACTGTTTTTT
15	TRBD1	-	TRBV9	TRBJ1-5	CASSEGQDSNQPQHF	TGTGCCAGCAGCGAGGGACAGGATAGCAATCAGCCCCAGCATTTT
16	-	-	TRBV27	TRBJ2-7	CASSSGGVKALYEQYF	TGTGCCAGCAGTAGTGGCGGGGTTAAGGCTCTCTATGAGCAGTACTTC
14	TRBD2	few	TRBV6-5	TRBJ2-3	CASSQRESTDTQYF	TGTGCCAGCAGCCAGCGGGAGTCCACAGATACGCAGTATTTT
12	-	once	TRBV29-1	TRBJ2-7	CSVEGATYEQYF	TGCAGCGTTGAAGGGGCTACCTACGAGCAGTACTTC
14	TRBD1	-	TRBV2	TRBJ2-7	CASRDGQGPYEQYF	TGTGCCAGCAGGGACGGACAGGGTCCCTACGAGCAGTACTTC
13	-	-	TRBV29-1	TRBJ1-1	CSVDGVRGTEAFF	TGCAGCGTTGATGGCGTACGGGGCACTGAAGCTTTCTTT
15	TRBD2	-	TRBV6-5	TRBJ2-3	CASSSTSGVADTQYF	TGTGCCAGCAGCTCGACTAGCGGGGTGGCAGATACGCAGTATTTT
13	TRBD2	-	TRBV10-2	TRBJ2-7	CASSDVAGDEQYF	TGCGCCAGCAGTGATGTAGCGGGAGACGAGCAGTACTTC
14	-	-	TRBV2	TRBJ2-1	CALEAADTHNEQFF	TGTGCCCTAGAGGCAGCGGACACCCACAATGAGCAGTTCTTC
16	TRBD1	-	TRBV7-2	TRBJ2-3	CASSLDRGRGTDTQYF	TGTGCCAGCAGCTTAGACAGGGGGCGTGGCACAGATACGCAGTATTTT
12	-	-	TRBV29-1	TRBJ2-5	CSVGARDETQYF	TGCAGCGTTGGGGCCAGGGATGAGACCCAGTACTTC
15	-	-	TRBV4-3	TRBJ2-7	CASSQDWETSYEQYF	TGCGCCAGCAGCCAAGATTGGGAGACTAGCTACGAGCAGTACTTC
15	TRBD2	-	TRBV5-6	TRBJ2-7	CASRPPGGSSYEQYF	TGTGCCAGCAGACCACCGGGCGGGAGCTCCTACGAGCAGTACTTC
13	TRBD1	-	TRBV19	TRBJ2-7	CASSITTGGEQYF	TGTGCCAGTAGTATAACGACAGGGGGCGAGCAGTACTTC
14	-	-	TRBV11-2	TRBJ2-1	CASSLVGSYNEQFF	TGTGCCAGCAGCTTAGTTGGCTCGTACAATGAGCAGTTCTTC
16	-	-	TRBV4-3	TRBJ2-7	CASSQDAAPSSYEQYF	TGCGCCAGCAGCCAAGATGCGGCCCCCAGCTCCTACGAGCAGTACTTC
12	-	-	TRBV5-1	TRBJ1-1	CASLAAGPEAFF	TGCGCCAGCCTTGCGGCGGGGCCCGAAGCTTTCTTT
15	-	-	TRBV5-1	TRBJ1-1	CASSLGTAGNTEAFF	TGCGCCAGCAGCCTCGGGACGGCGGGCAACACTGAAGCTTTCTTT
13	TRBD1	-	TRBV6-4	TRBJ2-7	CASAAGQGYEQYF	TGTGCCAGCGCCGCGGGACAGGGCTACGAGCAGTACTTC
15	-	-	TRBV10-2	TRBJ1-2	CASSERGGPNYGYTF	TGCGCCAGCAGTGAGAGGGGGGGACCCAACTATGGCTACACCTTC
13	-	-	TRBV4-1	TRBJ1-5	CASSQGSGQPQHF	TGCGCCAGCAGCCAGGGAAGTGGTCAGCCCCAGCATTTT
14	-	-	TRBV27	TRBJ1-1	CASSLQGGDTEAFF	TGTGCCAGCAGTTTACAGGGAGGGGACACTGAAGCTTTCTTT
13	-	once	TRBV5-4	TRBJ1-1	CASSLGAVTEAFF	TGTGCCAGCAGCTTGGGCGCAGTCACTGAAGCTTTCTTT
12	-	-	TRBV13	TRBJ2-5	CASSLSEETQYF	TGTGCCAGCAGCTTATCTGAAGAGACCCAGTACTTC
14	-	-	TRBV5-6	TRBJ2-3	CASLEGTAADTQYF	TGTGCCTCTCTAGAGGGGACTGCGGCAGATACGCAGTATTTT
14	-	-	TRBV30	TRBJ2-7	CAWSVRGPYYEQYF	TGTGCCTGGAGTGTACGAGGTCCCTACTACGAGCAGTACTTC
15	-	-	TRBV9	TRBJ2-3	CASSPGGREADTQYF	TGTGCCAGCAGCCCGGGGGGCAGGGAGGCAGATACGCAGTATTTT
18	TRBD1	-	TRBV7-2	TRBJ2-2	CASSLVDRDREYTGELFF	TGTGCCAGCAGCTTAGTAGACCGGGACAGGGAGTACACCGGGGAGCTGTTTTTT
13	-	-	TRBV27	TRBJ2-7	CASSHQLTYEQYF	TGTGCCAGCAGCCATCAACTTACCTACGAGCAGTACTTC
16	-	once	TRBV10-3	TRBJ2-1	CAISELRRELYNEQFF	TGTGCCATCAGTGAGTTGCGGAGGGAGCTCTACAATGAGCAGTTCTTC
14	TRBD1	-	TRBV27	TRBJ1-1	CASSLQGAITEAFF	TGTGCCAGCAGTCTACAGGGGGCGATCACTGAAGCTTTCTTT
15	-	once	TRBV5-1	TRBJ1-1	CASDPEGESGTEAFF	TGCGCCAGCGACCCTGAGGGGGAGTCGGGCACTGAAGCTTTCTTT
13	-	-	TRBV27	TRBJ2-3	CASSLIGPDTQYF	TGTGCCAGCAGTTTAATAGGGCCAGATACGCAGTATTTT
13	-	-	TRBV13	TRBJ2-7	CASGDSGSYEQYF	TGTGCCAGCGGCGATTCGGGTTCCTACGAGCAGTACTTC